This T cell receptor beta chain was found in a study of shared clonotypes between healthy human individuals. General study points: Among donors, sharing of clonotypes was expected to be affected by sequencing depth.

The CDR3 contains 15 residues. V lost 3 bases, J lost 5 bases, and 5 bases stayed unmatched. The germline CDR1 and CDR2 sequences are SGHNT and YYREEE (reference sequence). In the authors' methods: Filtering of immunoSEQ junctional sequences could not match full-length read filtering. Using immunoSEQ multiplex PCR, the repertoire was profiled, and TCRdb retains in-frame clones only, with some absent. V and J calls plus clone size are reproduced from that table; the DNA served to infer D and trimming. Altogether some 1,600,000 clones are present, 98% being singletons, with the ten largest covering roughly 0.42%. The split of CD4+ cells yielded CD45RA+ naive and CD45RA-negative memory subsets. On this clone: The antigen is not known. Other DNA sequences within the sample encode an identical CDR3.

The sequence was obtained from a man aged 25-40 years in good health. The source material was naive CD4+ T cells sorted from blood. The subset: CD45RA+ positively selected. The V call is TRBV5-4, the J call TRBJ2-2; 9 nucleotides agree with TRBD1. The CDR3: CASSSGTGRTGELFF. CDR3 coding DNA: TGTGCCAGCAGCTCCGGGACAGGGAGGACCGGGGAGCTGTTTTTT.